This is a list of T cell receptor beta chains from one sample in a study of T cell responses to AZD1222 COVID-19 vaccine. Assay used: immunoSEQ multiplex PCR; TCRdb lists only in-frame clones, some missing. The data hold approximately 210,000 clones, with roughly 92% observed a single time. Sample: peripheral blood, taken 28 days after the second AZD1222 dose. The receptors were sampled from an adult who received the AZD1222 COVID-19 vaccine. The CDR3 runs from the conserved cysteine through the conserved F or W. Fields, in order: V gene, D gene, J gene, CDR3 protein. The D gene is left open where the match is weak.

V: TRBV11-2; D: TRBD1; J: TRBJ2-5; CDR3: CASSPRTGGFQETQYF
V: TRBV19; D: TRBD2; J: TRBJ2-3; CDR3: CASSPLLASGTDTQYF
V: TRBV14; D: TRBD2; J: TRBJ2-1; CDR3: CASSTLAGGLYNEQFF
V: TRBV29-1; D: .; J: TRBJ1-4; CDR3: CSVEGTATNEKLFF
V: TRBV7-9; D: TRBD1; J: TRBJ1-1; CDR3: CASSLDRVGLNTEAFF
V: TRBV2; D: .; J: TRBJ1-5; CDR3: CASSQDSRGNQPQHF
V: TRBV24-1; D: .; J: TRBJ2-6; CDR3: CATSGSLGANVLTF
V: TRBV7-3; D: .; J: TRBJ1-6; CDR3: CASSLITGSPLHF
V: TRBV10-3; D: .; J: TRBJ2-3; CDR3: CAISTRGGGTDTQYF
V: TRBV14; D: .; J: TRBJ2-3; CDR3: CASSQDSGGATDTQYF
V: TRBV28; D: .; J: TRBJ2-7; CDR3: CASSLGTGPSSYEQYF
V: TRBV5-1; D: .; J: TRBJ1-1; CDR3: CASSLAVAEEAFF
V: TRBV3-1/TRBV3-2; D: .; J: TRBJ2-3; CDR3: CASSQGRGTDTQYF
V: TRBV28; D: TRBD1; J: TRBJ1-4; CDR3: CASSLFQGGEKLFF
V: TRBV10-1; D: TRBD2; J: TRBJ2-1; CDR3: CASSPTTGTPSGSGTFDNEQFF
V: TRBV28; D: .; J: TRBJ1-2; CDR3: CASSSRLTTYGYTF
V: TRBV6-6; D: .; J: TRBJ1-3; CDR3: CASTDAGNTIYF
V: TRBV6-5; D: TRBD1; J: TRBJ1-5; CDR3: CASSSLDRGRGQPQHF
V: TRBV5-1; D: .; J: TRBJ2-7; CDR3: CASSLPRQDHYEQYF